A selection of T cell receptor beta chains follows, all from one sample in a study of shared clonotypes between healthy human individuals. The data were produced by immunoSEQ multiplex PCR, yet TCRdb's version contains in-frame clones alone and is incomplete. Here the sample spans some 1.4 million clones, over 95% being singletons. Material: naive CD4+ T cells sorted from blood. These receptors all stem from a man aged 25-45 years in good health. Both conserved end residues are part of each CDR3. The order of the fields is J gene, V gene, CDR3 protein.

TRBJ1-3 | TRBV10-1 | CASSDWVPGNTIYF
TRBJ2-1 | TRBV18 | CASSPPSGSQIVNEQFF
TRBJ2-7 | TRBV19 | CASSLVAGTSYEQYF
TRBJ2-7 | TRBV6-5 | CASRGAGLYEQYF
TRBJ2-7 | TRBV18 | CASSRGPTYEQYF
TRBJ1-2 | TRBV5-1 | CASSLISGSPGYTF
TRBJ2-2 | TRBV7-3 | CASSPDRGDRELFF
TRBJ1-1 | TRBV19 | CASSIRGPNTEAFF
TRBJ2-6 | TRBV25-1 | CASSGYFGPGANVLTF
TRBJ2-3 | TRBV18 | CASSQRGRAQDTQYF
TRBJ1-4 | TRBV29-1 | CSGLRGGNEKLFF
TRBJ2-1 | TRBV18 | CASSPRLAGNEQFF
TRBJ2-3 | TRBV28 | CASSPPRGSTDTQYF
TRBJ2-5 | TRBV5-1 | CASSLAAEETQYF
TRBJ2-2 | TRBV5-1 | CASSLKGLGPRNTGELFF
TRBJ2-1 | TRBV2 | CASSEALRGRGEFF
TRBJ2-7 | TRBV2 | CASRDTGVYEQYF
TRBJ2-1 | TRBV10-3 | CAISESITGGPGNEQFF
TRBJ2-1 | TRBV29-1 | CSVREGFDEQFF
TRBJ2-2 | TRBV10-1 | CASSESGGTGELFF
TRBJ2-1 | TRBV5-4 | CASSLAKRLAGGNEQFF
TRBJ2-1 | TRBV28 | CASRPGTVAYNEQFF
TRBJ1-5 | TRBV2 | CASTSRLGQGARQPQHF
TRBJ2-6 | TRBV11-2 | CASSFSNLAGANVLTF
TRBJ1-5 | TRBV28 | CASSLLGSNQPQHF
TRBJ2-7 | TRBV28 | CASSFQGALSYEQYF
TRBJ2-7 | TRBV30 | CAWSRVGEQYF
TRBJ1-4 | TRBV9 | CASSVDGRVGVTNEKLFF
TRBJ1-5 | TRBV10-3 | CAISRQGLDQPQHF
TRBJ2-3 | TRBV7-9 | CASSQPAGNTQYF
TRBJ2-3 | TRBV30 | CAWRWGTPDTQYF
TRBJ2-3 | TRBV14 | CASSQGDRSTDTQYF
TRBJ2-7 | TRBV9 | CASSKTGTSYEQYF
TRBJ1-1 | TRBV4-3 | CASSVVRHLNTEAFF
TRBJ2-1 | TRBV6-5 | CASSSSLGQFF
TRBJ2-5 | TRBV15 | CATSRTGNQETQYF
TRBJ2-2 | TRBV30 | CAWSVVGELFF
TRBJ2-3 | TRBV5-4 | CASSLPGGVTDTQYF
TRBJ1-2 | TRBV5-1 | CASSLGDTDYGYTF
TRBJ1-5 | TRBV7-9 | CASSFMGEWNQPQHF
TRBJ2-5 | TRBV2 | CASTGTIALHQETQYF
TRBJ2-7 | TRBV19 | CASSTPGSPTYEQYF
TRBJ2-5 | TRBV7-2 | CASSLHLAGGQETQYF
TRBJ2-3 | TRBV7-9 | CASSSKGFTDTQYF
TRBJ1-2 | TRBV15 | CATSRETRGGFYGYTF
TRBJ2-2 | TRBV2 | CASSDRTRELFF
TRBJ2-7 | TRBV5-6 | CASSLGPNYEQYF
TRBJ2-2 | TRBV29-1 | CSVAALSNTGELFF
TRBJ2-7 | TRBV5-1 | CASSLAVGTSGLTYEQYF
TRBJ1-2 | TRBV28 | CASSFDSIYGYTF
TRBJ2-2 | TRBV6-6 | CASSYDRGYTGELFF
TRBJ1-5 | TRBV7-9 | CASSSWTDESNQPQHF
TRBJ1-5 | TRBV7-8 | CASSLGRVSNQPQHF
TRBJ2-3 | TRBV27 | CASSLIGLPGTDTQYF